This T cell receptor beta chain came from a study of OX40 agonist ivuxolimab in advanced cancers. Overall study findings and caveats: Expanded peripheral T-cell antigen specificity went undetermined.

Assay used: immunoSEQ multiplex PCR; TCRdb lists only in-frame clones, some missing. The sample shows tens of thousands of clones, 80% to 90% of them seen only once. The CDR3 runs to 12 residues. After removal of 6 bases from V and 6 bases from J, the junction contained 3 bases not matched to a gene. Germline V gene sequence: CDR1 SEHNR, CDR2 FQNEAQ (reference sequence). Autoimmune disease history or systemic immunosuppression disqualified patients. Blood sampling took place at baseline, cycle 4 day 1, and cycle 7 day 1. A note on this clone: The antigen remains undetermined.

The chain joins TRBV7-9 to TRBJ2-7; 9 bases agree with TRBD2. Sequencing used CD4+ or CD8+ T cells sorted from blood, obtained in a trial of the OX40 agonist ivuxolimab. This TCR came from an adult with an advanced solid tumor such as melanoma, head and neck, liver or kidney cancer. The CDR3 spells CASSRGGAEQYF. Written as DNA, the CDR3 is TGTGCCAGCAGTCGCGGGGGGGCCGAGCAGTACTTC. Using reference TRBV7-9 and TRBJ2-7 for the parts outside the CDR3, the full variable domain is DTGVSQNPRHKITKRGQNVTFRCDPISEHNRLYWYRQTLGQGPEFLTYFQNEAQLEKSRLLSDRFSAERPKGSFSTLEIQRTEQGDSAMYLCASSRGGAEQYFGPGTRLTVT.